This TCR beta chain was sequenced in a study of blood T cell repertoires in COVID-19. About the study: Acute and convalescent COVID-19 specimens originated in the United States, Italy and Spain.

This CDR3 region has 16 residues. Germline CDR1 is MNHNY and CDR2 is SVGAGI (reference sequence). The V and J ends lost 4 bases and 2 bases respectively, with 12 bases between them. Method: immunoSEQ multiplex PCR; TCRdb's copy keeps in-frame clones and lacks some. The sample records 90,000 to 110,000 clones, 85% being singletons. The sequencing input was peripheral blood. The source is a man aged 50 or older with acute or convalescent COVID-19. The V gene is TRBV6-6, the J gene TRBJ1-6; no firm D call. The CDR3 nucleotides read TGTGCCAGCAGTTCATTAGATCCTACCTATAATTCACCCCTCCACTTT. This translates into CASSSLDPTYNSPLHF.